The following is a T cell receptor beta chain sequence with its context. Its specificity is unknown. This entry is derived from a study of cytomegalovirus exposure and HLA in healthy donors. V shed 1 base and J shed 2 bases, with 11 bases lying between them. Germline V gives CDR1 MNHEY, CDR2 SVGAGI. The CDR3 consists of 15 residues. This PCR relied on a set of 60 Vbeta primers and 13 Jbeta primers. Profiling relied on immunoSEQ multiplex PCR, and the TCRdb table lists in-frame clones only, not all of them. The sample has 130,000 or so clones; about 76% are singletons. Whole-study findings and limits: The authors later linked a missense DCLRE1C variant to TCR beta V- and J-gene trimming.

The clonotype was recovered from a man between 40 and 49 years old in good health and CMV-seropositive. The rearrangement joins TRBV6-5 to TRBJ2-5, with a weak D call TRBD1 (5 bases). Specimen: PBMCs. DNA of the CDR3: TGTGCCAGCAGTTACTTCGGCAGGGTACAAGAGACCCAGTACTTC. It translates to CASSYFGRVQETQYF.